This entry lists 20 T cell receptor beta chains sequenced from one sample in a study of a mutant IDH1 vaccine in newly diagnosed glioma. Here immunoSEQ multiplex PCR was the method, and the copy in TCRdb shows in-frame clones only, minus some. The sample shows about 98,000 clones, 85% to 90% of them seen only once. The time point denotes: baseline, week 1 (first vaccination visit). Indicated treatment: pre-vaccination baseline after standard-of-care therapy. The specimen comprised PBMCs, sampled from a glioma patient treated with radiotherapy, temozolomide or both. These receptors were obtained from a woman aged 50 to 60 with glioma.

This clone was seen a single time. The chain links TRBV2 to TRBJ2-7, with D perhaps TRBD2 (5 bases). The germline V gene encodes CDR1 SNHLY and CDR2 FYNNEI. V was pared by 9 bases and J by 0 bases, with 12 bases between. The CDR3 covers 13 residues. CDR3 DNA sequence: TGTGCCAGAGGACGACGGGACTCCTACGAGCAGTACTTC. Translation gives CARGRRDSYEQYF. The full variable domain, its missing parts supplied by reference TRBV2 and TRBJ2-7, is EPEVTQTPSHQVTQMGQEVILRCVPISNHLYFYWYRQILGQKVEFLVSFYNNEISEKSEIFDDQFSVERPDGSNFTLKIRSTKLEDSAMYFCARGRRDSYEQYFGPGTRLTVT.

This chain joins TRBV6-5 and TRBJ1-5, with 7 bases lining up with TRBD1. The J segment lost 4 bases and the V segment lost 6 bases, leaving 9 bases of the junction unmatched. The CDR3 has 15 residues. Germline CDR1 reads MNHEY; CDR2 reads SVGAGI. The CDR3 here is CASSNPGQANQPQHF. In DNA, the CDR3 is TGTGCCAGCAGCAACCCTGGACAGGCAAATCAGCCCCAGCATTTT.

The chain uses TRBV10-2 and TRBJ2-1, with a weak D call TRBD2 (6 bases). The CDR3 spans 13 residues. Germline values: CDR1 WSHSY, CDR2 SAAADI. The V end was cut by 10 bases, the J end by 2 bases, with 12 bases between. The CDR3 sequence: CATNSGPYNEQFF. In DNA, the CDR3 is TGCGCCACTAATAGCGGACCCTACAATGAGCAGTTCTTC.

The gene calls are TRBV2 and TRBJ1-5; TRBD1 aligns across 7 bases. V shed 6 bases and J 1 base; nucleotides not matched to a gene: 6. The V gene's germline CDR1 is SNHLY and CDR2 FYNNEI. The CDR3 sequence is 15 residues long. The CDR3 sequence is CASSRQGASNQPQHF. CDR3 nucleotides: TGTGCCAGCAGCAGACAGGGTGCGAGCAATCAGCCCCAGCATTTT.

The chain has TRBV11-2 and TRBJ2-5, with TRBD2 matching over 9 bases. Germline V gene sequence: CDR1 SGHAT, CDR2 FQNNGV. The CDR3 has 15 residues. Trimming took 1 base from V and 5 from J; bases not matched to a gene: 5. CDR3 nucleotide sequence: TGTGCCAGCAGCTTAGGGGCTAGCGGGATTGAGACCCAGTACTTC. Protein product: CASSLGASGIETQYF.

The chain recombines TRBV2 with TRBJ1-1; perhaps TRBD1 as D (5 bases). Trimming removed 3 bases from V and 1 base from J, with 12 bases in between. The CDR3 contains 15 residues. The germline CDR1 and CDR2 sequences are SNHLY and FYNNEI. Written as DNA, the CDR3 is TGTGCCAGCAGTGAGGGGGGTTTGGGGAACACTGAAGCTTTCTTT. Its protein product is CASSEGGLGNTEAFF.

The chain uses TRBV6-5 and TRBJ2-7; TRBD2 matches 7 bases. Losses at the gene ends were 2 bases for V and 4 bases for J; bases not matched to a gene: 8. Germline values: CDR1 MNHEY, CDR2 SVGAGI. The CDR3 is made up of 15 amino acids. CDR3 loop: CASSYSHHGGYEQYF. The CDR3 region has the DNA TGTGCCAGCAGTTACAGCCACCACGGGGGGTACGAGCAGTACTTC.

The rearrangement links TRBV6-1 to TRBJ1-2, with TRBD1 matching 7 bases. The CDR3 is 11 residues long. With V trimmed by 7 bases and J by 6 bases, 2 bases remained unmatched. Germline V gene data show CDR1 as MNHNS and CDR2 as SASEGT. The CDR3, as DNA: TGTGCCAGCACCAGGGGGAATGGCTACACCTTC. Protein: CASTRGNGYTF.

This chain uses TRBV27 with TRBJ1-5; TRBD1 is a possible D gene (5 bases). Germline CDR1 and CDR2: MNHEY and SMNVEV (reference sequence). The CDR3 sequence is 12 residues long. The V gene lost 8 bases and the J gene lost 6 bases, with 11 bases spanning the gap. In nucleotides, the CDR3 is TGTGCCAGCGGCGGGCAGGGTCAGCCCCAGCATTTT. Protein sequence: CASGGQGQPQHF.

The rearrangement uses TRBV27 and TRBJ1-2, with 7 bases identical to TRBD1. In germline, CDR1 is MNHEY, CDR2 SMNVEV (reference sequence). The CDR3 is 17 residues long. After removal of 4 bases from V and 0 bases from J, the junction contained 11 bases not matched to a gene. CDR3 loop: CASSSTGAPPTNYGYTF. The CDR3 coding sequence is TGTGCCAGCAGTTCCACAGGGGCGCCCCCGACTAACTATGGCTACACCTTC.

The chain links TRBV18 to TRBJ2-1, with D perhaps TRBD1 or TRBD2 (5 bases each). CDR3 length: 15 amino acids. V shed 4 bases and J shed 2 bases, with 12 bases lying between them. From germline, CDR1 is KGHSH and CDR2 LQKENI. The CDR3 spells CASSLGTATYNEQFF. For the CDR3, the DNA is TGTGCCAGCTCACTCGGGACGGCAACCTACAATGAGCAGTTCTTC. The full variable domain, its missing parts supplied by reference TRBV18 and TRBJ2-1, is NAGVMQNPRHLVRRRGQEARLRCSPMKGHSHVYWYRQLPEEGLKFMVYLQKENIIDESGMPKERFSAEFPKEGPSILRIQQVVRGDSAAYFCASSLGTATYNEQFFGPGTRLTVL.

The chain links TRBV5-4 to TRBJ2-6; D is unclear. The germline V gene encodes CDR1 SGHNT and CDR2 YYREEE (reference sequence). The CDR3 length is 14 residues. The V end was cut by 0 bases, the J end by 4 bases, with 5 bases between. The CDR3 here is CASSLAAGANVLTF. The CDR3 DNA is TGTGCCAGCAGCTTGGCGGCCGGGGCCAACGTCCTGACTTTC.

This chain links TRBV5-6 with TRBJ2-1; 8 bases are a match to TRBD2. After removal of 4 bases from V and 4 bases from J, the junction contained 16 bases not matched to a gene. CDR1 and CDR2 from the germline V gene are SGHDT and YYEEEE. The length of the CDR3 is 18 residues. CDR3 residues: CASSDIRLAPIQYNEQFF. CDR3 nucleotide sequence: TGTGCCAGCAGCGATATTCGACTAGCGCCGATTCAATACAATGAGCAGTTCTTC.

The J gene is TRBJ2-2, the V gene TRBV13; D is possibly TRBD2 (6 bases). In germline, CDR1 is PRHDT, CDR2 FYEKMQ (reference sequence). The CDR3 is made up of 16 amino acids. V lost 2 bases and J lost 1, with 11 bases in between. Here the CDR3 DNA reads TGTGCCAGCAGCTTACTCCTTAGCGGGAACACCGGGGAGCTGTTTTTT. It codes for CASSLLLSGNTGELFF.

CDR3 loop: CASSSRGLNNEQFF. CDR3 sequence (DNA): TGTGCCAGCAGTTCGCGGGGTCTGAACAATGAGCAGTTCTTC. The rearrangement links TRBV6-5 to TRBJ2-1, with D perhaps TRBD2 (6 bases). The CDR3 sequence is 14 residues long. The V and J ends lost 4 bases and 5 bases respectively, with 12 bases between them. From germline, CDR1 is MNHEY and CDR2 SVGAGI.

CDR3 in DNA: TGTGCCAGCAGCTTGGCCCGTGGAGGGGTGAACACTGAAGCTTTCTTT. Residues: CASSLARGGVNTEAFF. The rearrangement links TRBV5-4 to TRBJ1-1; D is perhaps TRBD1 (5 bases). The CDR3 spans 16 residues. Germline CDR1 and CDR2: SGHNT and YYREEE (reference sequence). V was trimmed by 0 bases and J by 0 bases, leaving 12 bases between them.

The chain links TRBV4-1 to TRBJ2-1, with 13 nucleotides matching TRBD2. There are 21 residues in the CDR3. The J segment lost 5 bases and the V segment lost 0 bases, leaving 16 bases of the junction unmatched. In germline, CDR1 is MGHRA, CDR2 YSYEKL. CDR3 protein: CASSQDLRGLAGLGTHNEQFF. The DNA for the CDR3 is TGCGCCAGCAGCCAAGATCTTCGGGGACTAGCGGGATTGGGGACACACAATGAGCAGTTCTTC.

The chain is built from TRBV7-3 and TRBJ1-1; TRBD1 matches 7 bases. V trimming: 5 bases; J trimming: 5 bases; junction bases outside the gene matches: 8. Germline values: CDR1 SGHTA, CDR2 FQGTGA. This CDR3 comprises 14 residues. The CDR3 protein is CASSPRQGGTEAFF. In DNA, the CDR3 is TGTGCCAGCAGCCCCCGACAGGGCGGAACTGAAGCTTTCTTT.

DNA for the CDR3: TGTGCCAGCAACCCGGGACAGGGAGGTTCACCCCTCCACTTT. This codes for CASNPGQGGSPLHF. The chain joins TRBV6-1 to TRBJ1-6, with 9 bases fitting TRBD1. CDR1 and CDR2 from the germline V gene are MNHNS and SASEGT. Trimming removed 7 bases from V and 9 bases from J; junction bases left unmatched: 7. The CDR3 totals 14 residues.

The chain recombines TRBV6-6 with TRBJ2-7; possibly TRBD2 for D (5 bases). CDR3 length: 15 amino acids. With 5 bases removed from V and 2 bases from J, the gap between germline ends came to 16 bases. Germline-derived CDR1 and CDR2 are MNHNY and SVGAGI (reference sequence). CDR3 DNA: TGTGCCAGCAGTGATTACGAGGGAGCCCCCTACGAGCAGTACTTC. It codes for CASSDYEGAPYEQYF.